These 2 T cell receptor beta chains came from one sample sequenced in a study of blood T cell repertoires in COVID-19. Data came from immunoSEQ multiplex PCR; TCRdb stores just in-frame clones and leaves some out. The sample has about 250,000 clones; roughly 85% are singletons. The specimen sequenced was peripheral blood. These receptors originate from a woman aged 25 to 39 with active or convalescent COVID-19.

This clone was counted once. V and J are TRBV30 and TRBJ2-7; 9 bases fit TRBD1. Losses at the gene ends were 3 bases for V and 2 bases for J; bases not matched to a gene: 2. CDR1 is GTSNPN and CDR2 is SVGIG in the germline V gene (reference sequence). CDR3 length: 13 residues. The DNA for the CDR3 is TGTGCCTGGAGGGGACAGGGTACCTACGAGCAGTACTTC. It is translated as CAWRGQGTYEQYF.

The chain couples TRBV9 to TRBJ2-3, with D perhaps matching TRBD1 (6 bases). The CDR3 runs to 15 residues. Per germline, CDR1 SGDLS and CDR2 YYNGEE. Trimming pared 3 bases from V and 0 bases from J, leaving 11 bases between. The CDR3 sequence is CASSAGHPSTDTQYF. The CDR3 DNA follows: TGTGCCAGCAGCGCGGGACACCCTAGCACAGATACGCAGTATTTT.